This TCR beta chain was recovered during a study of cytomegalovirus exposure and HLA in healthy donors. The study, taken as a whole, reports: The majority of TCR sequences were rare, yet some public TCRs appeared in many donors. Because they were indistinguishable, some V segments, including TRBV6-2 and TRBV6-3, were excluded.

The study ran its PCR with 60 Vbeta and 13 Jbeta primers. Produced via immunoSEQ multiplex PCR; TCRdb's table is partial and in-frame only. The sample lists fewer than 200,000 clones; roughly 80% were seen once. Trimming removed 3 bases at V and 7 bases at J, with 13 bases between. Germline V gene sequence: CDR1 SGHDT, CDR2 YYEEEE. There are 13 residues in the CDR3. The sample holds a few counts of this clone. The antigen remains unidentified. The receptor comes from a female donor in good health and CMV-seronegative. The sequencing input was PBMCs. This chain links TRBV5-6 with TRBJ1-1; no reliable D call. The CDR3 region has the DNA TGTGCCAGCAGCTCCCCAGAGGCGGGTGAAGCTTTCTTT. Residues: CASSSPEAGEAFF.